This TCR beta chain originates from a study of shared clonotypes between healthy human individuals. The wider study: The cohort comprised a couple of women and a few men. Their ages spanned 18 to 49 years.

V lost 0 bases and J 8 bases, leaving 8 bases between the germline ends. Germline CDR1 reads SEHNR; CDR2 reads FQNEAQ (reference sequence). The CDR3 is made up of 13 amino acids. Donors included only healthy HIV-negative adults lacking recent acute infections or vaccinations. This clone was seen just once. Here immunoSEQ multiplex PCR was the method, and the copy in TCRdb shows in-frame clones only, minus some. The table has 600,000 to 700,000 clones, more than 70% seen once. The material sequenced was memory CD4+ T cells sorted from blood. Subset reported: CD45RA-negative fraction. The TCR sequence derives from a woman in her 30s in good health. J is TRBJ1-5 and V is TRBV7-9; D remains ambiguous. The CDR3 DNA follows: TGTGCCAGCAGCTTAGCGCCCGGGGAGCCCCAGCATTTT. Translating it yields CASSLAPGEPQHF.